This T cell receptor (beta chain) comes out of a study of blood T cell repertoires in COVID-19. Whole-study context: PBMCs, B-cell-depleted T cells, or T cells were the source of the cDNA or gDNA that made up the material.

Authors' data handling: Nucleated cell number was recorded as an estimate derived from reference gene primer amplification. Method: immunoSEQ multiplex PCR; TCRdb's copy keeps in-frame clones and lacks some. For V, J and clone size, that table is used; D and trimming come from the DNA. The data hold 200,000 to 300,000 clones, with less than 90% observed a single time. The CDR3 runs to 12 residues. The V segment lost 4 bases and the J segment 11 bases; nucleotides outside the gene matches: 8. CDR1 GTSNPN and CDR2 SVGIG come from the germline V gene (reference sequence). Sequencing used peripheral blood. This receptor was taken from a man in his sixties who had recovered from COVID-19. The V and J genes are TRBV30 and TRBJ1-1, with 9 bases identical to TRBD1. CDR3 DNA sequence: TGTGCCTGGATTTCAACAGGGGGCGAGGCTTTCTTT. Translated, it gives CAWISTGGEAFF.